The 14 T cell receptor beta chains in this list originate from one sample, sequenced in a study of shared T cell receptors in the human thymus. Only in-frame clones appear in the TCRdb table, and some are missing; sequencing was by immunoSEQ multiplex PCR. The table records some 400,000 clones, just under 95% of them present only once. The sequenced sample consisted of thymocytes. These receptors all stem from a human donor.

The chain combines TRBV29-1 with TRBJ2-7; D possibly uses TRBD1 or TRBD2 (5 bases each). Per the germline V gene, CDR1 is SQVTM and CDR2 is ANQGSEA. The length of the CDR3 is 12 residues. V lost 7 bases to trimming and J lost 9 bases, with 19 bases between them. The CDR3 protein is CSASGTKTGQYF. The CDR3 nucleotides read TGCAGCGCCTCCGGGACGAAGACCGGGCAGTACTTC.

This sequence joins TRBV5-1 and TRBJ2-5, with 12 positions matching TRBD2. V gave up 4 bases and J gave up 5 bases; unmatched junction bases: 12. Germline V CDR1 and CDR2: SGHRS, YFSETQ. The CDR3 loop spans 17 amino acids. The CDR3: CASSNPSGRARWETQYF. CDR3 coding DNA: TGCGCCAGCAGCAACCCTAGCGGGAGGGCCCGTTGGGAGACCCAGTACTTC.

The CDR3 nucleotides are TGTGCCAGCAGTTCTTTGGGACTGAAGAATGAGCAGTTCTTC. Translated, it gives CASSSLGLKNEQFF. The chain is built from TRBV27 and TRBJ2-1, with D possibly TRBD2 on 6 matching bases. This CDR3 spans 14 amino acids. V dropped 4 bases and J dropped 7 bases, with 14 bases sitting between them. CDR1 and CDR2 (germline): MNHEY, SMNVEV (reference sequence).

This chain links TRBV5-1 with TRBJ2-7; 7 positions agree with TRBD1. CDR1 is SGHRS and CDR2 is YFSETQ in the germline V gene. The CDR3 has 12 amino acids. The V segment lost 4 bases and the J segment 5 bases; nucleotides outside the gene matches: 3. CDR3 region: CASSQTGHEQYF. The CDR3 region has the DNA TGCGCCAGCAGCCAGACAGGGCACGAGCAGTACTTC. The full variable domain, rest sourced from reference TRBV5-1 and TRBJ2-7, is KAGVTQTPRYLIKTRGQQVTLSCSPISGHRSVSWYQQTPGQGLQFLFEYFSETQRNKGNFPGRFSGRQFSNSRSEMNVSTLELGDSALYLCASSQTGHEQYFGPGTRLTVT.

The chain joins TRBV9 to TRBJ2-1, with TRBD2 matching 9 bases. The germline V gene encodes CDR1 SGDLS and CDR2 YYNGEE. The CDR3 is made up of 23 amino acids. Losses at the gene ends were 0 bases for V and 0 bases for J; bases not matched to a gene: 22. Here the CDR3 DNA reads TGTGCCAGCAGCGTAGACCTCTCTCGGAGCGGGAGGCCTACCTTAAGCTCCTACAATGAGCAGTTCTTC. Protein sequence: CASSVDLSRSGRPTLSSYNEQFF.

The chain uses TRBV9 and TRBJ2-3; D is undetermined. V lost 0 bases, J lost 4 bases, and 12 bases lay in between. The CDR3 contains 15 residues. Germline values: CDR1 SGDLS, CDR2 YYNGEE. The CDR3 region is CASSVEVFRADTQYF. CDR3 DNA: TGTGCCAGCAGCGTAGAAGTCTTCCGGGCAGATACGCAGTATTTT.

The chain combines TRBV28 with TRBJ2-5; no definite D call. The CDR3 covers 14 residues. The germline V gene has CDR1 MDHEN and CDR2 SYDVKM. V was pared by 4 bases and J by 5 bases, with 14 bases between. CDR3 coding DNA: TGTGCCAGCAGTTCCCCCATCTTATGGGAGACCCAGTACTTC. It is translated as CASSSPILWETQYF.

CDR3 nucleotides: TGTGCCAGCAGTAAAAGGTACGAGCAGTACTTC. Residues: CASSKRYEQYF. V and J are TRBV21-1 and TRBJ2-7. TRBV21-1 constitutes a pseudogene. The CDR3 loop spans 11 amino acids.

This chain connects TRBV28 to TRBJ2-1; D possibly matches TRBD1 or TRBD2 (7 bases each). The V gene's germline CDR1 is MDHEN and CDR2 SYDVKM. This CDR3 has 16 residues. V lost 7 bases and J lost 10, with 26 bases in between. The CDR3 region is CASTYPRGGRAREQFF. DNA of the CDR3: TGTGCCAGCACCTACCCCAGGGGGGGGAGGGCCAGGGAGCAGTTCTTC.

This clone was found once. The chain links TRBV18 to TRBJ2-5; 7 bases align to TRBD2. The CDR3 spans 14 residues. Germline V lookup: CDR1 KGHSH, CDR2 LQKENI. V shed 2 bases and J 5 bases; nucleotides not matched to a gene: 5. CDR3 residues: CASSPAGESETQYF. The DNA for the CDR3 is TGTGCCAGCTCACCAGCGGGGGAAAGCGAGACCCAGTACTTC. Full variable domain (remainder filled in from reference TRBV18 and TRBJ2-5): NAGVMQNPRHLVRRRGQEARLRCSPMKGHSHVYWYRQLPEEGLKFMVYLQKENIIDESGMPKERFSAEFPKEGPSILRIQQVVRGDSAAYFCASSPAGESETQYFGPGTRLLVL.

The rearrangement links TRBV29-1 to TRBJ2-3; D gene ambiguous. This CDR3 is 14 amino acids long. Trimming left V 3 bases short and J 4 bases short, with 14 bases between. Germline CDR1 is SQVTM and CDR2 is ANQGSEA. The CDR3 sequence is CSVERSREADTQYF. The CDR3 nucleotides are TGCAGCGTTGAGAGGAGTAGAGAGGCAGATACGCAGTATTTT.

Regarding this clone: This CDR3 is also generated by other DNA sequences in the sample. CDR3 amino acids: CASSLSGGGNQPQHF. As DNA, the CDR3 is TGTGCCAGCAGTTTATCTGGCGGGGGCAATCAGCCCCAGCATTTT. This chain links TRBV27 with TRBJ1-5; D gene ambiguous. Deletions cut 0 bases from V and 2 bases from J, with 8 bases between. CDR3 size: 15 residues. From germline, CDR1 is MNHEY and CDR2 SMNVEV (reference sequence).

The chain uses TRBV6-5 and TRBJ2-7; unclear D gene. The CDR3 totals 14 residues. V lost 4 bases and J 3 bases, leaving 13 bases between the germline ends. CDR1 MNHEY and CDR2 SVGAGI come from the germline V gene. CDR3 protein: CASSWVAKVYEQYF. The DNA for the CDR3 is TGTGCCAGCAGTTGGGTAGCCAAAGTCTACGAGCAGTACTTC.

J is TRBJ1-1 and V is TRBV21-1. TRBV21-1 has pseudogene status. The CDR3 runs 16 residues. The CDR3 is CASSIPPPGADTEAFF. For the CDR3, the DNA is TGTGCCAGCAGCATCCCGCCCCCGGGGGCTGACACTGAAGCTTTCTTT.